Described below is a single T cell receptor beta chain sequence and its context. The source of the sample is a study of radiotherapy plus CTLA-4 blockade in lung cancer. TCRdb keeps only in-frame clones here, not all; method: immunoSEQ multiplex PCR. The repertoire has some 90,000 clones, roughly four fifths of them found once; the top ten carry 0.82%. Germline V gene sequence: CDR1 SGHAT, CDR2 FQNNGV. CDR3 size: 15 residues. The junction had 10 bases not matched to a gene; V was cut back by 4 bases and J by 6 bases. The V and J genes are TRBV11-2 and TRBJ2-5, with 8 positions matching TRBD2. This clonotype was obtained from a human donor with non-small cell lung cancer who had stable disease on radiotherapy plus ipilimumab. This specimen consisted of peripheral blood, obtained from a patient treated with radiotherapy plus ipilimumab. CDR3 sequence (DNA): TGTGCCAGCAGCTCCACCGGACTAGCCCCGAAGACCCAGTACTTC. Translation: CASSSTGLAPKTQYF.